These 29 T cell receptor beta chains were sequenced from one sample in a study of blood T cell repertoires in COVID-19. The data were produced by immunoSEQ multiplex PCR, yet TCRdb's version contains in-frame clones alone and is incomplete. The sample includes about 150,000 clones, more than 85% of them seen just once. The sample consisted of peripheral blood. These TCRs come from a man in his 60s with active or convalescent COVID-19.

J is TRBJ2-1 and V is TRBV6-2 or TRBV6-3, with D tentatively TRBD1 (6 bases). V was cut by 3 bases and J by 8 bases, with 14 bases left in between. The CDR3 contains 14 residues. Germline values: CDR1 MNHEY, CDR2 SVGEGT. CDR3 sequence: CASSYRAQGYEQFF. CDR3 DNA sequence: TGTGCCAGCAGTTATCGGGCCCAGGGGTATGAGCAGTTCTTC.

CDR3 in DNA: TGTGCCACCCGAGGGCGGATTAACACTGAAGCTTTCTTT. Its translation is CATRGRINTEAFF. The V and J genes are TRBV6-5 and TRBJ1-1, with D unresolved. Germline V gives CDR1 MNHEY, CDR2 SVGAGI. The CDR3 totals 13 residues. Trimming shortened V by 10 bases and J by 2 bases, and 14 bases separated the two germline ends.

This chain joins TRBV19 and TRBJ2-5; 14 nucleotides align to TRBD2. Germline trimming cut 3 bases from V and 1 base from J; bases unmatched to any gene: 1. Germline V lookup: CDR1 LNHDA, CDR2 SQIVND (reference sequence). This CDR3 contains 16 residues. DNA of the CDR3: TGTGCCAGTAGTATTGGGACTAGCGGGGGCCAAGAGACCCAGTACTTC. Its translation: CASSIGTSGGQETQYF.

V usage is TRBV5-1 and J usage is TRBJ2-1; TRBD2 agrees at 9 bases. J lost 3 bases, V lost 4 bases, and 11 bases had no gene match. The length of the CDR3 is 17 residues. CDR1 and CDR2 (germline): SGHRS, YFSETQ. The CDR3 sequence: CASSLFGSGRVYNEQFF. The CDR3 coding sequence is TGCGCCAGCAGCCTTTTCGGTAGCGGGAGAGTCTACAATGAGCAGTTCTTC.

Only a few counts were recorded for this clone. V is TRBV14 and J is TRBJ1-1; D unclear. This CDR3 has 13 residues. Germline V gene sequence: CDR1 SGHDN, CDR2 FVKESK. V lost 4 bases and J 2 bases, leaving 8 bases between the germline ends. CDR3 nucleotides: TGTGCCAGCAGCCGGCAGACTAACACTGAAGCTTTCTTT. Protein sequence: CASSRQTNTEAFF.

The V call is TRBV29-1, the J call TRBJ2-1, with D perhaps TRBD2 (6 bases). Germline V gene data show CDR1 as SQVTM and CDR2 as ANQGSEA. The germline V and J ends were trimmed by 7 bases and 8 bases, with 18 bases remaining between them. The CDR3 runs 13 residues. The CDR3, as DNA: TGCAGCGCCCGACTAGTTAGTGGCGATGAGCAGTTCTTC. It codes for CSARLVSGDEQFF.

This clone was seen only once. The CDR3 here is CASSVGLADSKFF. The DNA of the CDR3 is TGTGCCAGCAGCGTAGGGCTAGCGGATAGCAAGTTCTTC. The rearrangement uses TRBV9 and TRBJ2-1, with 7 bases fitting TRBD2. Germline V gives CDR1 SGDLS, CDR2 YYNGEE. The V gene end was trimmed by 0 bases and the J gene end by 14 bases; junction bases not matched to a gene: 8. This CDR3 spans 13 amino acids.

The DNA for the CDR3 is TGTGCCAGCAGTAAGATACATGGGGGGACAGGGTTTGCTTTCTTT. This encodes CASSKIHGGTGFAFF. J is TRBJ1-1 and V is TRBV27, with 9 bases lining up with TRBD1. Germline CDR1 is MNHEY and CDR2 is SMNVEV (reference sequence). There are 15 residues in the CDR3. The trim removed 5 bases at V and 11 bases at J, leaving 15 bases unmatched.

This clone was seen once. The CDR3 DNA follows: TGCGCCAGCAGCCAAGATCTGGAGACCCAGTACTTC. Protein: CASSQDLETQYF. V is TRBV4-3 and J is TRBJ2-5; D unresolved. Germline values: CDR1 LGHNA, CDR2 YSLEER. With 0 bases removed from V and 5 bases from J, the gap between germline ends came to 4 bases. The CDR3 runs 12 residues.

This clone was observed a handful of times. CDR3 amino acids: CASSSRSGSFYYGYTF. The CDR3, as DNA: TGTGCCAGCAGTAGTCGTAGTGGGAGCTTCTACTATGGCTACACCTTC. The gene calls are TRBV28 and TRBJ1-2, with D unresolved. Germline lookup yields CDR1 MDHEN and CDR2 SYDVKM. The CDR3 has 16 amino acids. V shed 5 bases and J shed 3 bases, with 19 bases lying between them.

This clone has just one count. Other nucleotide sequences in the sample specify the same CDR3. The V and J genes are TRBV6-1 and TRBJ1-5; TRBD1 matches at 8 bases. V shed 2 bases, J shed 7 bases, and the junction held 4 bases outside the gene matches. Germline values: CDR1 MNHNS, CDR2 SASEGT. CDR3 size: 14 residues. CDR3 sequence reads: CASSETGGGQPQHF. The CDR3 DNA sequence: TGTGCCAGCAGTGAAACAGGGGGGGGACAGCCCCAGCATTTT.

The chain couples TRBV27 to TRBJ2-5; 7 bases are a match to TRBD2. The CDR3 covers 13 residues. Losses at the gene ends were 5 bases for V and 2 bases for J; bases not matched to a gene: 2. In germline, CDR1 is MNHEY, CDR2 SMNVEV (reference sequence). CDR3: CASSRTRQETQYF. The CDR3 DNA sequence: TGTGCCAGCAGTAGGACTAGGCAAGAGACCCAGTACTTC.

The chain joins TRBV28 to TRBJ2-5; TRBD2 matches at 13 bases. V dropped 6 bases and J dropped 2; count of bases not matched to a gene: 6. Looked up from germline, CDR1 is MDHEN and CDR2 is SYDVKM. CDR3 length: 16 residues. The DNA of the CDR3 is TGTGCCAGCAGAGCAGGACTAGCGGGGGATCAAGAGACCCAGTACTTC. The encoded protein is CASRAGLAGDQETQYF.

The genes are TRBV28 and TRBJ1-2; 8 bases agree with TRBD1. V shed 4 bases and J 8 bases; nucleotides not matched to a gene: 12. This CDR3 spans 15 amino acids. CDR1 and CDR2 from the germline V gene are MDHEN and SYDVKM. The CDR3 coding sequence is TGTGCCAGCAGTTCCACAGGGGGATCCGACGTAGGCTACACCTTC. Translation gives CASSSTGGSDVGYTF.

The V and J genes are TRBV2 and TRBJ2-5; perhaps TRBD1 as D (5 bases). Germline CDR1 and CDR2: SNHLY and FYNNEI. The CDR3 is made up of 15 amino acids. V dropped 1 base and J dropped 6 bases, with 15 bases sitting between them. CDR3 bases: TGTGCCAGCAGTGAAGAGGCAGGGAAGGGGCAGACCCAGTACTTC. Amino acids: CASSEEAGKGQTQYF.

This rearrangement joins TRBV6-5 to TRBJ2-2; TRBD1 might be the D (6 bases). The CDR3 extends over 14 amino acids. CDR1 is MNHEY and CDR2 is SVGAGI in the germline V gene. V lost 4 bases and J lost 6, with 12 bases in between. This CDR3 is CASSSKQGPGELFF. The CDR3 DNA reads TGTGCCAGCAGTTCCAAACAGGGCCCCGGGGAGCTGTTTTTT.

This clone was observed a handful of times. The chain carries TRBV7-9 and TRBJ2-7; 10 bases are a match to TRBD1. The CDR3 contains 15 residues. Per the germline V gene, CDR1 is SEHNR and CDR2 is FQNEAQ (reference sequence). Unmatched junction bases numbered 5, after V lost 0 bases and J lost 6 bases. This chain's CDR3 is CASSLAGTGVREQYF. In nucleotides, the CDR3 is TGTGCCAGCAGCTTAGCGGGGACAGGGGTGCGCGAGCAGTACTTC.

The DNA of the CDR3 is TGCAGCGTTGGTGAACAGGGTTTTATCTACGAGCAGTACTTC. It codes for CSVGEQGFIYEQYF. The rearrangement joins TRBV29-1 to TRBJ2-7; maybe TRBD1 (6 bases). Trimming stripped 4 bases from V and 3 bases from J, with 16 bases between. This CDR3 spans 14 amino acids. Looked up from germline, CDR1 is SQVTM and CDR2 is ANQGSEA.

V is TRBV6-5 and J is TRBJ2-1; 8 nucleotides match TRBD2. V was pared by 4 bases and J by 10 bases, with 15 bases of the junction left unmatched. The CDR3 is 16 residues long. The germline CDR1 and CDR2 sequences are MNHEY and SVGAGI. The CDR3 loop is CASSSRASGPPGEQFF. For the CDR3, the DNA is TGTGCCAGCAGTTCCCGGGCTAGCGGGCCCCCAGGCGAGCAGTTCTTC.

The chain combines TRBV6-2 or TRBV6-3 with TRBJ1-4; D may be TRBD1 (6 bases). V was clipped by 4 bases and J by 7 bases, with 13 bases between them. The CDR3 extends over 14 amino acids. The V gene's germline CDR1 is MNHEY and CDR2 SVGEGT. The CDR3 loop reads CASSSQGRVEKLFF. DNA of the CDR3: TGTGCCAGCAGTTCCCAGGGGCGCGTTGAAAAACTGTTTTTT.

CDR3 region: CASSPPGGAGTEAFF. CDR3 nucleotide sequence: TGCGCCAGCAGCCCCCCCGGGGGGGCTGGCACTGAAGCTTTCTTT. V usage is TRBV4-1 and J usage is TRBJ1-1; D possibly corresponds to TRBD1 (6 bases). V lost 4 bases, J lost 4 bases, and 16 bases lay in between. The germline gives CDR1 MGHRA, CDR2 YSYEKL. This CDR3 has 15 residues.

The V call is TRBV18, the J call TRBJ1-5; D might be TRBD1 (5 bases). CDR3 length equals 14 residues. The V gene lost 4 bases and the J gene lost 7 bases, with 14 bases spanning the gap. Germline loops: CDR1 KGHSH, CDR2 LQKENI. The CDR3 DNA sequence: TGTGCCAGCTCACTTACCACGGGGGACCAGCCCCAGCATTTT. It translates to CASSLTTGDQPQHF.

This clone was observed once. Distinct nucleotide sequences in the sample also encode this CDR3. The chain is built from TRBV5-1 and TRBJ2-1; 7 positions agree with TRBD2. The CDR3 length is 15 residues. Germline V gene lookup returns CDR1 SGHRS and CDR2 YFSETQ. Trimming cost V 1 base and J 3 bases; bases outside gene matches: 4. CDR3 sequence reads: CASSLSGGSYNEQFF. The CDR3 DNA sequence: TGCGCCAGCAGCTTGTCTGGCGGGAGCTACAATGAGCAGTTCTTC. The entire variable domain, with the rest obtained from reference TRBV5-1 and TRBJ2-1, is as follows: KAGVTQTPRYLIKTRGQQVTLSCSPISGHRSVSWYQQTPGQGLQFLFEYFSETQRNKGNFPGRFSGRQFSNSRSEMNVSTLELGDSALYLCASSLSGGSYNEQFFGPGTRLTVL.

The J gene is TRBJ2-7, the V gene TRBV6-2 or TRBV6-3; D may be TRBD1 (6 bases). Germline V gene sequence: CDR1 MNHEY, CDR2 SVGEGT. The CDR3 is 15 residues long. With 0 bases removed from V and 3 bases from J, the gap between germline ends came to 12 bases. CDR3 protein: CASSYSPRGNYEQYF. CDR3 nucleotides: TGTGCCAGCAGTTACTCTCCCAGGGGCAACTACGAGCAGTACTTC.

The CDR3 region has the DNA TGTGCCACCAGTGATTTGGCAGGGGGCGTCTACGAGCAGTACTTC. Translating it yields CATSDLAGGVYEQYF. The chain is built from TRBV24-1 and TRBJ2-7; 8 nucleotides agree with TRBD1. The CDR3 sequence is 15 residues long. Per germline, CDR1 KGHDR and CDR2 SFDVKD. The junction had 3 bases not matched to a gene; V was cut back by 0 bases and J by 3 bases.

This chain links TRBV4-1 with TRBJ2-7; TRBD1 agrees at 7 bases. Germline CDR1 is MGHRA and CDR2 is YSYEKL. CDR3 length equals 16 residues. V trimming: 0 bases; J trimming: 0 bases; junction bases outside the gene matches: 5. The CDR3 bases are TGCGCCAGCAGCCAAGAACCCAGGGGGTCCTCCTACGAGCAGTACTTC. Protein product: CASSQEPRGSSYEQYF.

V usage is TRBV7-2 and J usage is TRBJ2-1, with 7 bases fitting TRBD1. Germline-derived CDR1 and CDR2 are SGHTA and FQGNSA. The CDR3 extends over 15 amino acids. Trimming took 6 bases from V and 0 from J; bases not matched to a gene: 5. Here the CDR3 reads CASRPGQTSYNEQFF. The CDR3 DNA follows: TGTGCCAGCAGACCGGGACAGACCTCCTACAATGAGCAGTTCTTC.

The chain combines TRBV5-8 with TRBJ1-5, with unresolved D. Germline CDR1 and CDR2: SGHTS and YDEGEE. The CDR3 is made up of 15 amino acids. Trimming left V 6 bases short and J 5 bases short, with 18 bases between. CDR3 nucleotide sequence: TGTGCCAGCACCCCCCTTGCGGGCCCGTATCAGCCCCAGCATTTT. Its protein is CASTPLAGPYQPQHF.

This chain joins TRBV4-3 and TRBJ1-3, with D possibly TRBD1 on 5 matching bases. The CDR3 totals 16 residues. CDR1 LGHNA and CDR2 YSLEER come from the germline V gene. Trimming pared 2 bases from V and 4 bases from J, leaving 15 bases between. The CDR3 region has the DNA TGCGCCAGCAGCCAACACGGCAGGGAGGACGGAAACACCATATATTTT. Translation gives CASSQHGREDGNTIYF.